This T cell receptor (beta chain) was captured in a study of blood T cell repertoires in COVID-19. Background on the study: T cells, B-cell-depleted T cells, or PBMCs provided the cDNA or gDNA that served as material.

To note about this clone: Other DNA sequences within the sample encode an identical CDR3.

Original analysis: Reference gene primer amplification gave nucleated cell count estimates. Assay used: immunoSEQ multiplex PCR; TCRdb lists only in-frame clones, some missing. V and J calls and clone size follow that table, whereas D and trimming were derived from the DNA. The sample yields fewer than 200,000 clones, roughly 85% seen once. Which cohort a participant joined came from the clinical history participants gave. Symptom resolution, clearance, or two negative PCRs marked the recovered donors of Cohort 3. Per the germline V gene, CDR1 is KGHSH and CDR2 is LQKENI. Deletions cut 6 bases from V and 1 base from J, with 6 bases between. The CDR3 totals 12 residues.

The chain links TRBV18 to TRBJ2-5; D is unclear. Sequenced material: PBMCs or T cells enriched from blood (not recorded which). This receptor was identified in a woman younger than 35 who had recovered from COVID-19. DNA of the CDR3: TGTGCCAGCTCGGGCACCCAAGAGACCCAGTACTTC. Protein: CASSGTQETQYF. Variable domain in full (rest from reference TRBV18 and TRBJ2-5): NAGVMQNPRHLVRRRGQEARLRCSPMKGHSHVYWYRQLPEEGLKFMVYLQKENIIDESGMPKERFSAEFPKEGPSILRIQQVVRGDSAAYFCASSGTQETQYFGPGTRLLVL.